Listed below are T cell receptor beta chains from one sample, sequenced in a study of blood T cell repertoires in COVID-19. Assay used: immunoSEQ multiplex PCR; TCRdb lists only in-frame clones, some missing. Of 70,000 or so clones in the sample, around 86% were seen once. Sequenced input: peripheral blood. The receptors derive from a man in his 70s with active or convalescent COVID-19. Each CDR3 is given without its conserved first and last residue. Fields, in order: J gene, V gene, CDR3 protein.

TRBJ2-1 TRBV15 ATSRELINRASSYNEQF
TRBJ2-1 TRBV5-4 ASSLAQANNEQF
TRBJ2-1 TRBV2 ASRTRISGSYNEQF
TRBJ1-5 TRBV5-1 ASSLGQGLNQPQH
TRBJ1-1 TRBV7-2 ASSLAAVNTEAF
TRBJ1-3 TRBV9 ASSGGQGGNTIY
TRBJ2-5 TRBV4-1 ASSLYWDRTKQETQY
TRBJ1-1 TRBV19 ASRRRTGTEAF
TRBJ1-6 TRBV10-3 AIRRGQENNSPLH
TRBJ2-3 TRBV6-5 ASTYAAGATQY
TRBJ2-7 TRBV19 ASSTGEAQY
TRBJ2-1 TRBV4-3 ASSQGTRDKGNEQF
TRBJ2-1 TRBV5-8 ASSLGRTSGNRGSYNEQF
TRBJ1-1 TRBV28 ASTATGAWGTEAF
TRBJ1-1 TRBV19 ASSTRGVTEAF
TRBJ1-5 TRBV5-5 ASSRLGGIGQPQH
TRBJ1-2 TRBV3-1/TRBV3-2 ASSQDTGTGLGHGYT
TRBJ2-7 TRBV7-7 ASSSGLAGGPYEQY
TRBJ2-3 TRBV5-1 ASSIGTSGITDTQY
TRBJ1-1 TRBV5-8 ASSLRELVTEAF
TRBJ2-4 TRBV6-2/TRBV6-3 ASSYFGRSTKNIQY
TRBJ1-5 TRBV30 AWSVRGGFSNQPQH
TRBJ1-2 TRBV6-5 ASSYGGEGYT
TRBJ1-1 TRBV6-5 ASSTAPNTEAF
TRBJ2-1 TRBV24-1 ATSDPRAGWQGLGEQF
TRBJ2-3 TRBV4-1 ASSQVRQGAGTDTQY
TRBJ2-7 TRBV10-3 AISSGGRAYEQY
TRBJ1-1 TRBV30 AWIPRTFRVTEAF